This T cell receptor beta chain is drawn from a study of Ad26.COV2.S vaccination and SARS-CoV-2 variants. Treatment in this sample: about 20 received Ad26.COV2.S at low or high dose, single or two shots; 5 received placebo; per-sample allocation not given. Specimens were obtained on day 63 following the first vaccine or placebo injection. At a Boston site, the person donating was an adult of 18-55 years. Assay: immunoSEQ multiplex PCR; the TCRdb copy retains only in-frame clones and omits some. The data contain fewer than 900,000 clones, roughly nine tenths of them singletons. CDR1 is KGHSH and CDR2 is LQKENI in the germline V gene. With 2 bases removed from V and 0 bases from J, the gap between germline ends came to 10 bases. The CDR3 covers 15 residues.

This TCR derives from a person aged 18 to 65 who received the Ad26.COV2.S COVID-19 vaccine or a placebo. The sequences come from peripheral blood, collected in a trial of Ad26.COV2.S vaccine versus placebo. This rearrangement joins TRBV18 to TRBJ1-2; TRBD1 might be the D (5 bases). In DNA, the CDR3 is TGTGCCAGCTCACCAGCAGACAGAGCTAACTATGGCTACACCTTC. Amino acid sequence: CASSPADRANYGYTF.